Shown below are 28 T cell receptor beta chains from a single sample sequenced in a study of regulatory T cells in long-lasting Graves disease. CDR3 regions were amplified by Arm-PCR using iRepertoire HTBI primers to build TCR beta libraries. TCRdb re-analysed the multiplex PCR reads in MiXCR, keeping a single row per CDR3 protein. The table includes roughly 440,000 distinct CDR3 sequences, about a sixth detected once. Time point reported: newly diagnosed GD, antithyroid drugs for less than 3 months. PBMC RNA was the source of the TCR library. The data also belong to a second study, concerning T cells in Graves' hyperthyroidism and ophthalmopathy.

This material consisted of peripheral blood mononuclear cells (PBMCs), taken at new diagnosis, from a patient treated with antithyroid drugs. All receptors derive from a woman aged 18-29 years with Graves disease.

Points on this clonotype: A much larger clone differs from this one at a single base, so this may be a read error. The chain combines TRBV24-1 with TRBJ2-1, with 7 bases matching TRBD2. CDR3 length equals 14 residues. Germline loops: CDR1 KGHDR, CDR2 SFDVKD. The J segment lost 13 bases and the V segment lost 0 bases, leaving 8 bases of the junction unmatched. CDR3 bases: TGTGCCACCAGTGATTTGGGCCGGGAGGAGACCCAGTTCTTC. Translated, it gives CATSDLGREETQFF.

The CDR3 is CSVGTGGLWNTEAFF. The CDR3 nucleotides read TGCAGCGTAGGGACAGGCGGTCTTTGGAACACTGAAGCTTTCTTT. The chain links TRBV20-1 to TRBJ1-1; 8 bases are a match to TRBD1. Germline V CDR1 and CDR2: DFQATT, SNEGSKA (reference sequence). The CDR3 consists of 15 residues.

This clonotype has a handful of counts. This chain joins TRBV4-1 and TRBJ1-5; D ambiguous. The CDR3 loop spans 15 amino acids. V lost 0 bases and J lost 4, with 10 bases in between. CDR1 is MGHRA, CDR2 YSYEKL, per germline. CDR3 in amino acids: CASSQDRGENQPQHF. CDR3 sequence (DNA): TGCGCCAGCAGCCAAGATCGGGGAGAGAATCAGCCCCAGCATTTT.

The chain combines TRBV7-3 with TRBJ2-1; D perhaps matches TRBD1 (5 bases). CDR3 length: 15 residues. From germline, CDR1 is SGHTA and CDR2 FQGTGA. V was cut by 5 bases and J by 10 bases, with 21 bases left in between. CDR3 in DNA: TGTGCCAGCAGCCCGGGCATGGGGCTCTCATTCGAGCAGTTCTTC. As protein: CASSPGMGLSFEQFF.

J is TRBJ1-1 and V is TRBV15; a weak D match, TRBD1 (5 bases). The CDR3 is made up of 14 amino acids. V gave up 5 bases and J gave up 5 bases, with 15 bases separating them. From germline, CDR1 is LNHNV and CDR2 YYDKDF (reference sequence). Here the CDR3 reads CATSGAGGETEAFF. The CDR3 bases are TGTGCCACCAGCGGGGCTGGAGGGGAAACTGAAGCTTTCTTT.

J is TRBJ2-6 and V is TRBV6-5, with D hard to call. The CDR3 totals 15 residues. V dropped 2 bases and J dropped 4 bases, with 9 bases sitting between them. Germline assignment: CDR1 MNHEY and CDR2 SVGAGI. CDR3 DNA sequence: TGTGCCAGCAGTTACGAAGGCGTCGGGGCCAACGTCCTGACTTTC. This encodes CASSYEGVGANVLTF.

The genes are TRBV7-9 and TRBJ1-2; 9 nucleotides match TRBD1. This CDR3 is 17 amino acids long. CDR1 SEHNR and CDR2 FQNEAQ come from the germline V gene (reference sequence). V was pared by 10 bases and J by 3 bases, with 18 bases of the junction left unmatched. The CDR3 reads CATTSLIGDREYYGYTF. The CDR3 bases are TGTGCCACTACCTCACTTATCGGGGACAGGGAGTACTATGGCTACACCTTC.

This clonotype was detected a few times. The chain links TRBV5-1 to TRBJ1-1; TRBD1 might be the D (5 bases). CDR3 length equals 12 residues. V lost 0 bases and J 11 bases, leaving 11 bases between the germline ends. Germline CDR1 reads SGHRS; CDR2 reads YFSETQ. Written as DNA, the CDR3 is TGCGCCAGCAGCTTGGAGGGGATAATGGCTTTCTTT. Protein sequence: CASSLEGIMAFF.

This clonotype has a single count. One base away lies a much larger clone, so this may be a sequencing read error. V usage is TRBV2 and J usage is TRBJ2-1; tentatively, D is TRBD1 (6 bases). This CDR3 is built from 11 residues. Germline assignment: CDR1 SNHLY and CDR2 FYNNEI. The CDR3 sequence is CATVGDNGQFF. The CDR3 nucleotides are TGTGCCACCGTGGGGGACAATGGGCAGTTCTTC.

There are a few counts of this clonotype. The CDR3 reads CASSPLTGRSYNEQFF. CDR3 nucleotides: TGTGCCAGCAGCCCTCTGACAGGGAGGTCCTACAATGAGCAGTTCTTC. This chain joins TRBV7-2 and TRBJ2-1; tentative D call: TRBD1 (7 bases). This CDR3 spans 16 amino acids. V was shortened by 5 bases and J by 1 base, with 15 bases between the two germline ends. CDR1 is SGHTA and CDR2 is FQGNSA in the germline V gene. The complete variable domain, with remaining parts taken from reference TRBV7-2 and TRBJ2-1, reads GAGVSQSPSNKVTEKGKDVELRCDPISGHTALYWYRQSLGQGLEFLIYFQGNSAPDKSGLPSDRFSAERTGGSVSTLTIQRTQQEDSAVYLCASSPLTGRSYNEQFFGPGTRLTVL.

This clonotype was seen ten or more times. The chain links TRBV6-6 to TRBJ2-7, with D tentatively TRBD2 (5 bases). CDR1 and CDR2 (germline): MNHNY, SVGAGI (reference sequence). V shed 0 bases and J shed 0 bases, with 15 bases lying between them. The CDR3 totals 17 residues. The CDR3 region is CASSYSTLDTSSYEQYF. The CDR3 region has the DNA TGTGCCAGCAGTTACTCGACGCTAGACACTAGCTCCTACGAGCAGTACTTC.

This clonotype was seen many times. The rearrangement uses TRBV28 and TRBJ2-5, with D possibly called TRBD1 or TRBD2 (5 bases each). The CDR3 is made up of 14 amino acids. Trimming pared 9 bases from V and 5 bases from J, leaving 19 bases between. Germline lookup yields CDR1 MDHEN and CDR2 SYDVKM. The CDR3 loop reads CARTGTPQRETQYF. The CDR3 coding sequence is TGTGCCAGGACCGGGACCCCCCAGAGGGAGACCCAGTACTTC.

This clonotype has ten or more counts. V and J are TRBV2 and TRBJ2-5, with D perhaps TRBD2 (5 bases). The CDR3 contains 15 residues. Trimming took 1 base from V and 0 from J, leaving 9 bases between them. The germline gives CDR1 SNHLY, CDR2 FYNNEI. The CDR3 nucleotides read TGTGCCAGCAGTGAAGTGGGTAGCGACCAAGAGACCCAGTACTTC. As protein: CASSEVGSDQETQYF.

There are many counts of this clonotype. A junction end diverges from the germline sequence, so it may reflect a read error. V gene TRBV6-1 combines with J gene TRBJ2-7; TRBD1 aligns across 7 bases. Germline values: CDR1 MNHNS, CDR2 SASEGT. This CDR3 has 15 residues. The CDR3 region has the DNA TGTGCCAGCAGCGAAGGGACGTCAGGGGGCTACGAGCAGTACTTC. Residues: CASSEGTSGGYEQYF.

The table lists this clonotype with a few counts. The chain recombines TRBV3-1 with TRBJ2-1; TRBD2 matches 13 bases. CDR1 is LGHDT and CDR2 is YNNKEL in the germline V gene (reference sequence). The J segment lost 9 bases and the V segment lost 4 bases, leaving 6 bases of the junction unmatched. This CDR3 is built from 15 residues. The CDR3 loop reads CASSPRRTSGGEQFF. The CDR3 nucleotides read TGTGCCAGCAGCCCACGGAGGACTAGCGGGGGTGAGCAGTTCTTC.

About this clonotype: One base separates it from a far larger clone, so it is likely a read error. The chain recombines TRBV11-2 with TRBJ2-3, with TRBD2 matching 14 bases. The J call may be wrong; the DNA end is better matched by TRBJ2-1. There are 19 residues in the CDR3. The germline V gene encodes CDR1 SGHAT and CDR2 FQNNGV. The DNA of the CDR3 is TGTGCCAGCAGCTTATCGTGGGGGGGACTAGCGGGAGAGGGGAATGAGCAGTTCTTC. Translated, it gives CASSLSWGGLAGEGNEQFF.

This clonotype has at least ten counts. V is TRBV19 and J is TRBJ1-1, with TRBD1 as a possible D gene (5 bases). V was pared by 7 bases and J by 1 base, with 19 bases between. Looked up from germline, CDR1 is LNHDA and CDR2 is SQIVND (reference sequence). The CDR3 runs 16 residues. The CDR3, as DNA: TGTGCCAGTAAGGAGGCGGCAGGGCGAAGGAACACTGAAGCTTTCTTT. Its protein product is CASKEAAGRRNTEAFF.

This clonotype was counted only a few times. V usage is TRBV15 and J usage is TRBJ2-6; D is undetermined. Germline V gene sequence: CDR1 LNHNV, CDR2 YYDKDF (reference sequence). The CDR3 totals 16 residues. V was shortened by 2 bases and J by 0 bases, with 8 bases between the two germline ends. The CDR3 region has the DNA TGTGCCACCAGCAGAAACAGCGTCTCTGGGGCCAACGTCCTGACTTTC. Translating it yields CATSRNSVSGANVLTF.

This chain joins TRBV3-1 and TRBJ1-3; D perhaps matches TRBD1 (5 bases). V was cut by 6 bases and J by 10 bases, with 16 bases left in between. The CDR3 is 13 amino acids. Germline values: CDR1 LGHDT, CDR2 YNNKEL (reference sequence). CDR3 nucleotides: TGTGCCAGCAGGTCGGGACTTCAACCGACCATATATTTT. This gives the protein CASRSGLQPTIYF.

The chain links TRBV19 to TRBJ2-7; a possible D gene is TRBD1 (6 bases). Looked up from germline, CDR1 is LNHDA and CDR2 is SQIVND (reference sequence). CDR3 length equals 15 residues. Trimming cost V 2 bases and J 4 bases, with 15 bases left between them. The CDR3 nucleotides read TGTGCCAGTAGTATAACCCCGGGACACCTTTACGAGCAGTACTTC. Translation: CASSITPGHLYEQYF.

The rearrangement uses TRBV20-1 and TRBJ2-2; the D call may be TRBD1 or TRBD2 (6 bases each). Trimming left V 5 bases short and J 5 bases short, with 15 bases between. The germline CDR1 and CDR2 sequences are DFQATT and SNEGSKA (reference sequence). The CDR3 extends over 14 amino acids. This CDR3 is CSAWEGGRTGELFF. CDR3 DNA sequence: TGCAGTGCTTGGGAAGGGGGGAGAACCGGGGAGCTGTTTTTT.

Concerning this clonotype itself: This could be a read error, since a much larger clone is one nucleotide away. The chain has TRBV29-1 and TRBJ2-3; possible D gene TRBD2, 5 bases. Between the trimmed V and J ends, which lost 4 bases and 4 bases, there was a span of 15 bases. CDR1 is SQVTM, CDR2 ANQGSEA, per germline. This CDR3 spans 14 amino acids. The CDR3 loop reads CSVVWRTSADTQYF. For the CDR3, the DNA is TGCAGCGTTGTTTGGAGGACCAGCGCAGATACGCAGTATTTT.

This clonotype was counted many times. J is TRBJ2-1 and V is TRBV15; D is uncertain. V lost 4 bases to trimming and J lost 9 bases, with 13 bases between them. This CDR3 has 13 residues. CDR1 LNHNV and CDR2 YYDKDF come from the germline V gene (reference sequence). DNA of the CDR3: TGTGCCACCAGCACAAACGTAGCCGCTGAGCAGTTCTTC. Its protein is CATSTNVAAEQFF.

This clonotype was found a few times. V and J are TRBV9 and TRBJ2-5, with unresolved D. The CDR3 has 14 residues. V shed 0 bases and J shed 6 bases, with 12 bases lying between them. The germline V gene encodes CDR1 SGDLS and CDR2 YYNGEE. The CDR3 region is CASSVAWEEKTQYF. The CDR3 DNA sequence: TGTGCCAGCAGCGTAGCTTGGGAAGAGAAGACCCAGTACTTC.

Ten or more counts support this clonotype. This chain connects TRBV28 to TRBJ2-5, with 10 bases aligning to TRBD2. Looked up from germline, CDR1 is MDHEN and CDR2 is SYDVKM. The V and J ends lost 4 bases and 3 bases, in that order; junction bases with no gene match: 5. This CDR3 has 15 amino acids. The CDR3 region has the DNA TGTGCCAGCAGTTCCCGGACTAGCGGTAAAGAGACCCAGTACTTC. Translated, it gives CASSSRTSGKETQYF.

This sequence joins TRBV11-2 and TRBJ1-2; D unclear. The germline V and J ends were trimmed by 5 bases and 4 bases, with 17 bases remaining between them. There are 15 residues in the CDR3. Looked up from germline, CDR1 is SGHAT and CDR2 is FQNNGV. The CDR3: CASSHSVGSGYGYTF. Written as DNA, the CDR3 is TGTGCCAGCAGCCACTCCGTAGGTTCTGGCTATGGCTACACCTTC.

A remark on this clonotype: This may stem from a read error, because a much larger clone lies one nucleotide away. The chain recombines TRBV5-4 with TRBJ2-5; D unresolved. V was cut by 5 bases and J by 2 bases, with 25 bases left in between. From germline, CDR1 is SGHNT and CDR2 YYREEE (reference sequence). CDR3 size: 18 residues. This CDR3 is CASSEYEMLTGLQETQYF. DNA of the CDR3: TGTGCCAGCAGTGAATATGAGATGTTAACCGGTTTACAAGAGACCCAGTACTTC.

This chain joins TRBV30 and TRBJ2-2; 12 bases align to TRBD1. This CDR3 region has 15 residues. V trimming: 3 bases; J trimming: 5 bases; junction bases outside the gene matches: 4. Germline CDR1 is GTSNPN and CDR2 is SVGIG (reference sequence). As DNA, the CDR3 is TGTGCCTGGAGCCCGGGACAGGGGGCAACCGGGGAGCTGTTTTTT. It yields the protein CAWSPGQGATGELFF.